This T cell receptor beta chain was identified in a study of T-cell reconstitution after alpha-beta-depleted transplantation in children. Construction of the TCRbeta library involved unique molecular identifiers. From the PCR reads, TCRdb called clonotypes with MiXCR, one entry per CDR3 protein. The sample has 450,000 to 550,000 distinct CDR3 sequences; about an eighth are singletons. There are a few counts of this clonotype. The antigen is undetermined. General study results and limits: For some patients, TCRbeta diversity was high at day 60 because of recipient T cells and thymic progenitors that survived. Newly produced T cells mostly accounted for T-cell counts and diversity one year post-transplant.

Looked up from germline, CDR1 is DFQATT and CDR2 is SNEGSKA (reference sequence). This CDR3 spans 14 amino acids. Losses at the gene ends were 0 bases for V and 3 bases for J; bases not matched to a gene: 3. The V gene is TRBV20-1, the J gene TRBJ2-7, with 9 bases identical to TRBD1. The TCR originated in a female patient aged 2-9 years who had a stem cell transplant for aplastic anemia, so the T cells may come from the graft donor. Sample: PBMCs, mostly from graft donor cells, taken 180 days after TCRalphabeta/CD19-depleted stem cell transplant. The CDR3 region has the DNA TGCAGTGCTAGAGAACAGGGGGCCTTCTACGAGCAGTACTTC. Its translation is CSAREQGAFYEQYF.